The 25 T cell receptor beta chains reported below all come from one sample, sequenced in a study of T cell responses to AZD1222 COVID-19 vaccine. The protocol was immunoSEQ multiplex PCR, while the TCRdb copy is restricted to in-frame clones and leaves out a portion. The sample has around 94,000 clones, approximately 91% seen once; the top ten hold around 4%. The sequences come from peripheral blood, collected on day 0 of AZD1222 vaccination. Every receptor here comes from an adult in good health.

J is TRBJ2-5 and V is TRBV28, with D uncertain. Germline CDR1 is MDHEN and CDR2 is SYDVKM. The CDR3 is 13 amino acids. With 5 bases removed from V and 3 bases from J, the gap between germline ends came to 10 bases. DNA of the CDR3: TGTGCCAGCAGTCCCTGGACGGAAGAGACCCAGTACTTC. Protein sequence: CASSPWTEETQYF.

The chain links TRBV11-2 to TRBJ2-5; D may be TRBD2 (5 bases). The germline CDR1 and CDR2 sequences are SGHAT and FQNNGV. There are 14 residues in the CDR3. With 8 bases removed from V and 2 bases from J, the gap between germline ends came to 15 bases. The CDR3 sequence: CASLPWRSQETQYF. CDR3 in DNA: TGTGCCAGCTTACCTTGGAGGTCTCAAGAGACCCAGTACTTC.

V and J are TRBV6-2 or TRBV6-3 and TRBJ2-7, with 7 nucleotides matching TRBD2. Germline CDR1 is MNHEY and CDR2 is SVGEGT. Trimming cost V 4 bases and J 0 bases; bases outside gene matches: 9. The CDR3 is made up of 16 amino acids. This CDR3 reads CASSSELGGYSYEQYF. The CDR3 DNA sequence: TGTGCCAGCAGTTCCGAGTTGGGGGGGTACTCCTACGAGCAGTACTTC.

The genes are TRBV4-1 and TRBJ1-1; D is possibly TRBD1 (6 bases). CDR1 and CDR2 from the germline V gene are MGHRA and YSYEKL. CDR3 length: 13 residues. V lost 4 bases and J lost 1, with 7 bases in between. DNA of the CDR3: TGCGCCAGCAGCCTACAGGGGAACACTGAAGCTTTCTTT. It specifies CASSLQGNTEAFF.

The CDR3 region has the DNA TGTGCCATCAGTGAGTCGACTCTGGCTTTCTTT. Its translation is CAISESTLAFF. This chain joins TRBV10-3 and TRBJ1-1, with no clear D. V lost 0 bases and J 11 bases, leaving 7 bases between the germline ends. The germline V gene has CDR1 ENHRY and CDR2 SYGVKD. The CDR3 totals 11 residues.

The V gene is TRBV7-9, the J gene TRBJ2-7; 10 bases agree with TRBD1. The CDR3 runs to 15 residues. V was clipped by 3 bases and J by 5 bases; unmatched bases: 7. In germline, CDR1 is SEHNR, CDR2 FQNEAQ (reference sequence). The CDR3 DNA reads TGTGCCAGCAGCTTCTCGGAGACAGGGGGCGACGAGCAGTACTTC. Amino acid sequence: CASSFSETGGDEQYF.

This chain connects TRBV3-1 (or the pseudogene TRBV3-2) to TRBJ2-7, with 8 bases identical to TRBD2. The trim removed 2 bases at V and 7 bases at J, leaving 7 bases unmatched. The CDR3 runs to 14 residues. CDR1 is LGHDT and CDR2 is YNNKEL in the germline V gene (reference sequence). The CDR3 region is CASSQPGGAREQYF. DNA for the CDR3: TGTGCCAGCAGCCAACCGGGGGGGGCCCGGGAGCAGTACTTC.

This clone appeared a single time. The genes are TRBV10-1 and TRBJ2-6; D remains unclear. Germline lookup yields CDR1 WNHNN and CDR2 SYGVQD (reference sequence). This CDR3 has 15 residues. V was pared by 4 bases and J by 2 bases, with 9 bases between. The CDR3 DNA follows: TGCGCCAGCAGTGGCGGCCCAACTGGGGCCAACGTCCTGACTTTC. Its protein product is CASSGGPTGANVLTF.

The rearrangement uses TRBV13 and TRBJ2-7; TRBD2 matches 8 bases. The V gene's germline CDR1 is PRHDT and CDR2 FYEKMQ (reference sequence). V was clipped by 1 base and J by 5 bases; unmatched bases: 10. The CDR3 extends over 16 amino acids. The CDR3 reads CASSLVSRGGIHEQYF. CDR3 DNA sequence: TGTGCCAGCAGCTTAGTGTCCCGGGGGGGCATCCACGAGCAGTACTTC.

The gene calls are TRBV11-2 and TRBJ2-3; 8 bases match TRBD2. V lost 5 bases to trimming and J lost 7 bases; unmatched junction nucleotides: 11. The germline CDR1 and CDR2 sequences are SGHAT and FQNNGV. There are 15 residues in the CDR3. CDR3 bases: TGTGCCAGCAGCCCTAACCGGGGGGGGTATTATACGCAGTATTTT. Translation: CASSPNRGGYYTQYF.

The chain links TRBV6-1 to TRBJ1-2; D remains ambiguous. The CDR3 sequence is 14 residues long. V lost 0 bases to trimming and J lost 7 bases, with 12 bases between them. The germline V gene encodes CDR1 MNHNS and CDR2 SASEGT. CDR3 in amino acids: CASSEALTEGGYTF. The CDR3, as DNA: TGTGCCAGCAGTGAAGCGTTGACCGAGGGTGGCTACACCTTC.

The CDR3 here is CASSPQGLSGNTIYF. The CDR3 nucleotides are TGTGCCAGCTCACCACAGGGCCTCTCTGGAAACACCATATATTTT. This rearrangement joins TRBV18 to TRBJ1-3; no firm D call. Germline CDR1 KGHSH, CDR2 LQKENI. Trimming removed 1 base at V and 0 bases at J, with 7 bases between. CDR3 length equals 15 residues. Looking up the rest from reference TRBV18 and TRBJ1-3 gives the full variable domain: NAGVMQNPRHLVRRRGQEARLRCSPMKGHSHVYWYRQLPEEGLKFMVYLQKENIIDESGMPKERFSAEFPKEGPSILRIQQVVRGDSAAYFCASSPQGLSGNTIYFGEGSWLTVV.

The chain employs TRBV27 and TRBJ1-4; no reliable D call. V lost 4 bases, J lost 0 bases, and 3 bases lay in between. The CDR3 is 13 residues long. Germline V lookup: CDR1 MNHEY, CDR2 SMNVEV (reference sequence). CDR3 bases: TGTGCCAGCAGTTATGCAACTAATGAAAAACTGTTTTTT. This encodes CASSYATNEKLFF.

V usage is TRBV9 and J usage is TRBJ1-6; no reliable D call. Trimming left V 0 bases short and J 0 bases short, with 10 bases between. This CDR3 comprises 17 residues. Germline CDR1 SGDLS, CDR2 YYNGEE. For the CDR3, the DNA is TGTGCCAGCAGCGTAGCTACCGGCAGCTCCTATAATTCACCCCTCCACTTT. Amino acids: CASSVATGSSYNSPLHF.

The CDR3 spells CASSPGPGGTYNEQFF. CDR3 coding DNA: TGTGCCAGCTCACCAGGGCCAGGGGGAACCTACAATGAGCAGTTCTTC. The gene calls are TRBV18 and TRBJ2-1; the match to TRBD1 covers 7 bases. Per germline, CDR1 KGHSH and CDR2 LQKENI. The V segment lost 2 bases and the J segment 2 bases; nucleotides outside the gene matches: 6. CDR3 size: 16 residues.

The CDR3 DNA reads TGTGCCTGGAGTGGGAGGGGGGACTATGGCTACACCTTC. Protein: CAWSGRGDYGYTF. The chain uses TRBV30 and TRBJ1-2; possibly TRBD1 for D (6 bases). The V gene lost 1 base and the J gene lost 3 bases, with 9 bases spanning the gap. Germline V gene data show CDR1 as GTSNPN and CDR2 as SVGIG (reference sequence). This CDR3 spans 13 amino acids.

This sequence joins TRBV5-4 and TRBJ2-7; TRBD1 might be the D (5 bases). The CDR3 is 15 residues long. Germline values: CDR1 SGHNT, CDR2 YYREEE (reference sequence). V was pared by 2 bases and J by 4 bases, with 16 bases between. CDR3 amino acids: CASSFLKKGPYEQYF. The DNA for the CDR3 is TGTGCCAGCAGCTTCCTTAAGAAGGGGCCGTACGAGCAGTACTTC.

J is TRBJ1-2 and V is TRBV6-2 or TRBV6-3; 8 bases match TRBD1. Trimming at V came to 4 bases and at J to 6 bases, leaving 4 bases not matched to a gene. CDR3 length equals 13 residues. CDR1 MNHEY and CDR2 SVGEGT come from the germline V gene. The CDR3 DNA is TGTGCCAGCAGTTCGACAGGGGTCCATGGCTACACCTTC. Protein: CASSSTGVHGYTF.

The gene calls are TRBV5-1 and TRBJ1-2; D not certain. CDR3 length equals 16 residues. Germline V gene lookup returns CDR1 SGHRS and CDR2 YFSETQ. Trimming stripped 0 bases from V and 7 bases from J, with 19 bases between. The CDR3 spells CASSLGATGVPSGYTF. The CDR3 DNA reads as TGCGCCAGCAGCTTGGGGGCGACGGGAGTCCCTTCTGGCTACACCTTC. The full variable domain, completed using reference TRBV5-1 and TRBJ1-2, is KAGVTQTPRYLIKTRGQQVTLSCSPISGHRSVSWYQQTPGQGLQFLFEYFSETQRNKGNFPGRFSGRQFSNSRSEMNVSTLELGDSALYLCASSLGATGVPSGYTFGSGTRLTVV.

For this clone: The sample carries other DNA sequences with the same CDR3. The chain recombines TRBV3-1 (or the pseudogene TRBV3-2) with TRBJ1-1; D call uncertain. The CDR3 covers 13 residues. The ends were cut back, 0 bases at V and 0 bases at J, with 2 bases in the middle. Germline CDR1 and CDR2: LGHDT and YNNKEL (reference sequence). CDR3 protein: CASSQDLNTEAFF. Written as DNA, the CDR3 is TGTGCCAGCAGCCAAGATTTGAACACTGAAGCTTTCTTT.

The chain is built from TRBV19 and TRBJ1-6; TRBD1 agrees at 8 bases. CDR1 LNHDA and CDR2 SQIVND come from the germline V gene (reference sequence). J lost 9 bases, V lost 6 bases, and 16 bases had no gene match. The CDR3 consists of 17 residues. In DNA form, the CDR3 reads TGTGCCAGTAGCCCCCCCCCGACAGGGGAAGCGAGTTCACCCCTCCACTTT. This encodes CASSPPPTGEASSPLHF.

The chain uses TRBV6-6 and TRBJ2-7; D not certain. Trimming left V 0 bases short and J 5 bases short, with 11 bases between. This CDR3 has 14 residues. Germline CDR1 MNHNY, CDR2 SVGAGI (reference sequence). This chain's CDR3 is CASSYSDKVHEQYF. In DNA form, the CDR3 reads TGTGCCAGCAGTTACTCGGATAAGGTCCACGAGCAGTACTTC.

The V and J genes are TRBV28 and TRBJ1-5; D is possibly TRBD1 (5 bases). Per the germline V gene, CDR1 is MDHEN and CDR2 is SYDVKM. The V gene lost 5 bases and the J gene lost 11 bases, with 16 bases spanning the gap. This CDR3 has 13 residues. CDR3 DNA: TGTGCCAGCAGTGCGCACAGGTCTAGGACCCAGCATTTT. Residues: CASSAHRSRTQHF.

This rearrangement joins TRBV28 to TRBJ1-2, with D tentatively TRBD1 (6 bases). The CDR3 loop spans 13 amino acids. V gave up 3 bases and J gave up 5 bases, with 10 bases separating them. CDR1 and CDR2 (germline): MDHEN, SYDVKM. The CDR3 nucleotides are TGTGCCAGCAGTTTTCGGGGGGCGTATGGCTACACCTTC. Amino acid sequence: CASSFRGAYGYTF.

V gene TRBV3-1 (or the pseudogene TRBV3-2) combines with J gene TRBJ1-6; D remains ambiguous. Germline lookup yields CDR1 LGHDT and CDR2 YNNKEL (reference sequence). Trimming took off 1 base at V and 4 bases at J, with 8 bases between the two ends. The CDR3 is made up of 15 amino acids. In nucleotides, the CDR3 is TGTGCCAGCAGCCAAGTTTCCGAATATAATTCACCCCTCCACTTT. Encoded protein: CASSQVSEYNSPLHF.